The rows below give T cell receptor beta chains drawn from one sample of a study of T-cell memory formation after mild COVID-19. TCRdb ran MiXCR on the 5' RACE reads and lists one entry per CDR3 protein. The sample has 120,000 to 150,000 distinct CDR3 sequences; roughly 13% are singletons. Sequencing input: PBMCs or a T cell subset sorted from them (not recorded which). The receptors shown here come from an adult woman who had mild COVID-19 (a few samples of this study predate the infection). Cell type and time point are not known. The CDR3 runs from the conserved cysteine through the conserved F or W. A D gene is named only where the DNA matches it firmly. A row's size may be missing; if present it is once, few, many or a size class.

V gene	D gene	clone size	J gene	CDR3 DNA	CDR3 protein
TRBV15	TRBD2	few	TRBJ2-1	TGTGCCACCAGCGAGGGACTAGCGGGAGGGCCGTACAATGAGCAGTTCTTC	CATSEGLAGGPYNEQFF
TRBV12-3/TRBV12-4	TRBD2	few	TRBJ2-5	TGTGCCAGCAGTTTAGTGGGACTAGCGGGGGGGTCGGAGACCCAGTACTTC	CASSLVGLAGGSETQYF
TRBV9	TRBD1	.	TRBJ2-7	TGTGCCAGCAGCCTACAGGGGAAAGGCTACGAGCAGTACTTC	CASSLQGKGYEQYF
TRBV6-2/TRBV6-3	.	.	TRBJ2-1	TGTGCCAGCACTACGGGGAATGAGCAGTTCTTC	CASTTGNEQFF
TRBV5-1	.	few	TRBJ1-1	TGCGCCAGCAGCTTGGCCTATACAGGGTGGGACACTGAAGCTTTCTTT	CASSLAYTGWDTEAFF
TRBV12-3/TRBV12-4	.	.	TRBJ2-7	TGTGCCAGCAGCAACCGGGACACGGGTTCCTACGAGCAGTACTTC	CASSNRDTGSYEQYF
TRBV15	.	.	TRBJ2-7	TGTGCCACCAGCAGAGAACAGGGCGGTACCTACGAGCAGTACTTC	CATSREQGGTYEQYF
TRBV7-9	TRBD2	.	TRBJ2-7	TGTGCCAGCAGCCAGGGACTAGCGGTCTCCTACGAGCAGTACTTC	CASSQGLAVSYEQYF
TRBV7-8	.	many	TRBJ2-1	TGTGCCAGCAGCTTAGGTCAAGACACCGTCTCCTACAATGAGCAGTTCTTC	CASSLGQDTVSYNEQFF
TRBV30	.	.	TRBJ1-2	TGTGCCTGGAGCGGGGCGGGGGCGCGGGGCTACACCTTC	CAWSGAGARGYTF
TRBV7-2	.	few	TRBJ2-3	TGTGCCAGCAGCCCCGGGACGATTAGCACAGATACGCAGTATTTT	CASSPGTISTDTQYF
TRBV6-4	.	.	TRBJ2-3	TGTGCCAGCAGTGACGGGGTAGCTAGCACAGATACGCAGTATTTT	CASSDGVASTDTQYF
TRBV24-1	.	.	TRBJ2-1	TGTGCCACCAGTGTGACAGGAGAGAGTAATGAGCAGTTCTTC	CATSVTGESNEQFF
TRBV9	.	.	TRBJ1-2	TGTGCCAGCAGCGTAGCGGGCAGAGGCAACTATGGCTACACCTTC	CASSVAGRGNYGYTF
TRBV7-9	.	few	TRBJ2-7	TGTGCCAGCAGCTTAATAGGGAGGACAGGCTACGAGCAGTACTTC	CASSLIGRTGYEQYF
TRBV27	TRBD1	few	TRBJ1-6	TGTGCCAGCAGTTCACCGGGACAGGGTATTGGTTCACCCCTCCACTTT	CASSSPGQGIGSPLHF
TRBV7-9	.	few	TRBJ1-1	TGTGCCAGCAGCTTATTCGAGGGATTGAACACTGAAGCTTTCTTT	CASSLFEGLNTEAFF
TRBV12-3/TRBV12-4	TRBD2	few	TRBJ2-2	TGTGCCAGCAGTTCGGGGGGAACACCCGGGGAGCTGTTTTTT	CASSSGGTPGELFF
TRBV7-2	.	few	TRBJ2-3	TGTGCCAGCAGCTCCGTCGGCACAGATACGCAGTATTTT	CASSSVGTDTQYF
TRBV20-1	TRBD2	.	TRBJ2-3	TGCAGTGCTAGCAGTGGGGACGAGGGGCTAGCGGACCCCACAGATACGCAGTATTTT	CSASSGDEGLADPTDTQYF
TRBV29-1	.	.	TRBJ1-1	TGCAGCGTTCTCCCTAGGTGGGGAAGGAGGGTACGCGCTGAAGCTTTCTTT	CSVLPRWGRRVRAEAFF
TRBV12-3/TRBV12-4	TRBD1	few	TRBJ2-6	TGTGCCAGCAGTGTGACAGGGTCCTTCTCTGGGGCCAACGTCCTGACTTTC	CASSVTGSFSGANVLTF
TRBV4-1	TRBD1	few	TRBJ2-3	TGCGCCAGCAGCGTCGACAGGGGGTTCACAGATACGCAGTATTTT	CASSVDRGFTDTQYF
TRBV9	TRBD1	few	TRBJ2-7	TGTGCCAGCAGCCCAGGATGGGACAGCATGGGACCTTACGAGCAGTACTTC	CASSPGWDSMGPYEQYF
TRBV5-6	.	.	TRBJ1-2	TGTGCCAGCAGCTCACTCCAGGACAGTAGCTATGGCTACACCTTC	CASSSLQDSSYGYTF
TRBV24-1	.	few	TRBJ2-7	TGTGCCACCAGTGATGAACCAGAGGGGCGCTACGAGCAGTACTTC	CATSDEPEGRYEQYF
TRBV9	.	.	TRBJ2-7	TGTGCCAGCAGCGTAGACGATAGGGGACTCCACGAGCAGTACTTC	CASSVDDRGLHEQYF